A selection of T cell receptor beta chains follows, all from one sample in a study of blood T cell repertoires in COVID-19. Clones were sequenced by immunoSEQ multiplex PCR, and TCRdb holds only the in-frame ones, with some missing. The table records 40,000 to 55,000 clones, about 90% of them present only once. The sequencing sample was made of peripheral blood. These receptors were taken from a human donor in a cohort sampled during active COVID-19. The CDR3 runs from the conserved cysteine through the conserved F or W. Each record gives: V gene, D gene, J gene, clone size, CDR3 DNA, CDR3 protein. D genes are given only for firm matches. Some rows have no size entry. The others give once, few or many, or a class for an expanded clone.

TRBV7-8	TRBD1	TRBJ1-2	.	TGTGCCAGCAGCTTAAGCGGACAGGGTGGCTATGGCTACACCTTC	CASSLSGQGGYGYTF
TRBV18	.	TRBJ2-7	.	TGTGCCAGCTCACCACCGATCGGGACCTACGAGCAGTACTTC	CASSPPIGTYEQYF
TRBV24-1	TRBD1	TRBJ2-3	.	TGTGCCACCAGTGCCGGACAGGGGGCGGTGACAGATACGCAGTATTTT	CATSAGQGAVTDTQYF
TRBV5-4	.	TRBJ2-7	.	TGTGCCAGCAGCTTGGTGGGGTCAGGGATCCAGTACTTC	CASSLVGSGIQYF
TRBV27	.	TRBJ2-7	.	TGTGCCAGCAGTCCCCAGAACAGTGGGTACGAGCAGTACTTC	CASSPQNSGYEQYF
TRBV5-4	TRBD2	TRBJ2-7	.	TGTGCCAGCAGCTTGGGGGTAGCGGGGGGGCCCTACGAGCAGTACTTC	CASSLGVAGGPYEQYF
TRBV5-1	TRBD1	TRBJ1-1	.	TGCGCCAGCAGCTTGGGGGACAGGGGGCGCGGAGCTATTGTCACTGAAGCTTTCTTT	CASSLGDRGRGAIVTEAFF
TRBV18	TRBD1	TRBJ2-5	.	TGTGCCAGCACCTCGTGGGACAGGCAAGAGACCCAGTACTTC	CASTSWDRQETQYF
TRBV10-2	.	TRBJ2-1	.	TGCGCCAGCAGTGGGGGCAGGAACTTTAATGAGCAGTTCTTC	CASSGGRNFNEQFF
TRBV3-1/TRBV3-2	.	TRBJ2-2	.	TGTGCCAGCAGCCAAGGGGGCAGGCAGAACACCGGGGAGCTGTTTTTT	CASSQGGRQNTGELFF
TRBV5-1	.	TRBJ2-2	.	TGCGCCAGCAGAGGGCCAGGGACGAACACCGGGGAGCTGTTTTTT	CASRGPGTNTGELFF
TRBV7-9	.	TRBJ2-1	.	TGTGCCAGCACGCCCGGCGGGTTATCCTACAATGAGCAGTTCTTC	CASTPGGLSYNEQFF
TRBV19	.	TRBJ1-5	few	TGTGCCAGTACCGAACGGGTTAGCAATCAGCCCCAGCATTTT	CASTERVSNQPQHF
TRBV7-9	TRBD1	TRBJ1-2	once	TGTGCCAGCAGCCCGGGGGCAGGGGGTGAGGGAAGCTATGGCTACACCTTC	CASSPGAGGEGSYGYTF
TRBV6-2/TRBV6-3	.	TRBJ1-5	.	TGTGCCAGCAGTTACGGGGGGATAGGACAGCCCCAGCATTTT	CASSYGGIGQPQHF
TRBV19	TRBD1	TRBJ1-5	.	TGTGCCAGTAGTACCGGGACAGGGGGCCGTCAGCCCCAGCATTTT	CASSTGTGGRQPQHF
TRBV6-2/TRBV6-3	.	TRBJ1-2	.	TGTGCCAGCAGTTACGTGGGAGCCTATGGCTACACCTTC	CASSYVGAYGYTF
TRBV4-3	.	TRBJ2-7	.	TGCGCCAGCAGCCACGGCGTCCAGGGCCGGGACGAGCAGTACTTC	CASSHGVQGRDEQYF
TRBV5-1	.	TRBJ2-7	few	TGCGCCAGCAGCTTGGGGCAGGGCCCCTACGAGCAGTACTTC	CASSLGQGPYEQYF
TRBV2	.	TRBJ1-2	once	TGTGCCAGCAGTGAAATCTCGGTAGTCGATGGCTACACCTTC	CASSEISVVDGYTF
TRBV4-2	TRBD1	TRBJ1-2	.	TGTGCCAGCAGCACCCGGACAGGGTCTAACTATGGCTACACCTTC	CASSTRTGSNYGYTF
TRBV3-1/TRBV3-2	.	TRBJ1-4	.	TGTGCCAGCAGCCAAGAGTCCGAACTTAATGAAAAACTGTTTTTT	CASSQESELNEKLFF
TRBV5-1	TRBD2	TRBJ2-1	.	TGCGCCAGCAGCGGCGGGGGGCAGGGGAATGAGCAGTTCTTC	CASSGGGQGNEQFF
TRBV2	.	TRBJ1-6	.	TGTGCCAGCAGTGCCCAGACTAGTAATTCACCCCTCCACTTT	CASSAQTSNSPLHF
TRBV24-1	.	TRBJ1-1	.	TGTGCCACCAGAGCGACAGGGAACACTGAAGCTTTCTTT	CATRATGNTEAFF
TRBV4-1	.	TRBJ2-1	.	TGCGCCAGCAGCCAAGCGGGGTCCCCAGGGGATGAGCAGTTCTTC	CASSQAGSPGDEQFF
TRBV9	.	TRBJ1-1	.	TGTGCCAGCAGCGTCTCAACCGGAGGATATCGGACTGAAGCTTTCTTT	CASSVSTGGYRTEAFF
TRBV7-6	.	TRBJ2-3	.	TGTGCCAGCAGTCCCATCGGGGGGCGCGCCGATACGCAGTATTTT	CASSPIGGRADTQYF
TRBV11-2	.	TRBJ1-1	.	TGTGCCAGCAGCTTAGGGAGAGTTTCCACTGAAGCTTTCTTT	CASSLGRVSTEAFF
TRBV14	.	TRBJ2-5	once	TGTGCCAGCAGCCAAGATCGCAGACAAGAGACCCAGTACTTC	CASSQDRRQETQYF
TRBV5-5	.	TRBJ1-3	.	TGTGCCAGCAGCCCGAGAACAGGATCTGGAAACACCATATATTTT	CASSPRTGSGNTIYF
TRBV5-1	TRBD1	TRBJ2-7	.	TGCGCCAGCAGCAGGGGGCTTTCCTACGAGCAGTACTTC	CASSRGLSYEQYF
TRBV2	.	TRBJ2-5	.	TGTGCCAGCAGCCAAACAGCCGACCAGGACTTC	CASSQTADQDF
TRBV6-5	.	TRBJ1-2	.	TGTGCCAGCAGTTCTCGGTCCTATGGCTACACCTTC	CASSSRSYGYTF
TRBV3-1/TRBV3-2	.	TRBJ2-3	.	TGTGCCAGCAGCCAAGATAGGGGTGTTACGCAGTATTTT	CASSQDRGVTQYF
TRBV5-5	.	TRBJ2-3	.	TGTGCCAGCAGGGCAGGGTTCAGTACAGATACGCAGTATTTT	CASRAGFSTDTQYF
TRBV27	.	TRBJ1-1	.	TGTGCCAGCACTCCAACGGGGGGCTGGACTGAAGCTTTCTTT	CASTPTGGWTEAFF
TRBV28	TRBD2	TRBJ2-7	.	TGTGCCAGCAGCCCGATTGCGTGGGAGGGTGTTTACGAGCAGTACTTC	CASSPIAWEGVYEQYF
TRBV18	.	TRBJ1-1	once	TGTGCCAGCTCACCAAGGGACTTGAACACTGAAGCTTTCTTT	CASSPRDLNTEAFF
TRBV19	TRBD2	TRBJ2-5	.	TGTGCCAGTAGTTCAGTAGCGGGGGGGTCAGAGACCCAGTACTTC	CASSSVAGGSETQYF
TRBV19	.	TRBJ2-2	.	TGTGCCAGTAGTTTCTCCGCAGGCACCGGGGAGCTGTTTTTT	CASSFSAGTGELFF
TRBV5-1	TRBD1	TRBJ2-5	.	TGCGCCAGCAGCCCGGGACAGCCACAAGAGACCCAGTACTTC	CASSPGQPQETQYF
TRBV12-5	.	TRBJ2-7	.	TGTGCTAGTGGTTTGGTAAGAAAACTAGGCGGCACAGTGGGCGAGCAGTACTTC	CASGLVRKLGGTVGEQYF
TRBV12-3/TRBV12-4	.	TRBJ2-7	.	TGTGCCAGCAGTTTATACAGCCCCGACGAGCAGTACTTC	CASSLYSPDEQYF
TRBV12-3/TRBV12-4	.	TRBJ1-1	.	TGTGCCAGCAGTTTAACAGGGTACACTGAAGCTTTCTTT	CASSLTGYTEAFF